The sequence of this T cell receptor (beta chain) was determined in a study of cytotoxic CD8 clonotypes in ibrutinib-treated CLL. Target depth was 1 in 200,000 to 1 in 1 million T cells, about 10x per clonotype. The repertoire was sequenced with immunoSEQ multiplex PCR; TCRdb's copy has only in-frame clones and lacks some. The data hold some 140,000 clones, with approximately 90% observed a single time. The ends were cut back, 1 base at V and 8 bases at J, with 8 bases in the middle. This CDR3 region has 11 residues. CDR1 is DFQATT and CDR2 is SNEGSKA in the germline V gene (reference sequence). Sequencing used PBMCs, obtained after 12 months of ibrutinib treatment. This TCR came from a human donor with chronic lymphocytic leukemia. The J gene is TRBJ1-2, the V gene TRBV20-1; D is unclear. The chain's CDR3 is CSARVLDGYTF. CDR3 nucleotide sequence: TGCAGTGCTAGAGTCCTTGACGGCTACACCTTC.